Listed below are T cell receptor beta chains from one sample, sequenced in a study of beta chain features in type 1 diabetes. The protocol was immunoSEQ multiplex PCR, while the TCRdb copy is restricted to in-frame clones and leaves out a portion. The sample holds over 650,000 clones, more than 13% seen once. The sample comprised naive CD4+ T cells from blood. Receptors were obtained from a man aged 18 to 30 with type 1 diabetes. Both conserved end residues are part of each CDR3. D genes are given only for firm matches. Clone size is not always given. Where it is, it says once, few, many or a class for expanded clones.

J: TRBJ2-7
size: few
V: TRBV7-9
D: TRBD1
CDR3: CASSQGQGSYEQYF
DNA: TGTGCCAGCAGCCAGGGACAGGGTTCCTACGAGCAGTACTTC

J: TRBJ2-3
size: few
V: TRBV7-9
D: TRBD2
CDR3: CASSFGSGGGTDTQYF
DNA: TGTGCCAGCAGCTTTGGTAGCGGGGGGGGCACAGATACGCAGTATTTT

J: TRBJ2-2
size: -
V: TRBV9
D: -
CDR3: CASSVGEGSSNTGELFF
DNA: TGTGCCAGCAGCGTAGGAGAGGGGAGCTCTAACACCGGGGAGCTGTTTTTT

J: TRBJ2-1
size: few
V: TRBV11-3
D: -
CDR3: CASSPTVGSYNEQFF
DNA: TGTGCCAGCAGCCCCACGGTGGGCTCCTACAATGAGCAGTTCTTC

J: TRBJ2-7
size: -
V: TRBV5-1
D: -
CDR3: CASSSGRPASYEQYF
DNA: TGCGCCAGCAGCTCGGGACGTCCGGCCTCCTACGAGCAGTACTTC

J: TRBJ2-5
size: -
V: TRBV5-1
D: -
CDR3: CASSSPGSEETQYF
DNA: TGCGCCAGCAGTTCCCCCGGGAGCGAAGAGACCCAGTACTTC

J: TRBJ2-2
size: few
V: TRBV7-6
D: -
CDR3: CASSLIGPGELFF
DNA: TGTGCCAGCAGCTTAATCGGTCCCGGGGAGCTGTTTTTT

J: TRBJ2-1
size: -
V: TRBV12-5
D: -
CDR3: CASGLYNEQFF
DNA: TGTGCTAGTGGTTTATACAATGAGCAGTTCTTC

J: TRBJ2-1
size: -
V: TRBV30
D: -
CDR3: CAWSVRLEQFF
DNA: TGTGCCTGGAGTGTACGGCTTGAGCAGTTCTTC

J: TRBJ1-5
size: -
V: TRBV19
D: -
CDR3: CAREDGTYSNQPQHF
DNA: TGTGCCAGAGAAGACGGAACTTATAGCAATCAGCCCCAGCATTTT

J: TRBJ1-4
size: -
V: TRBV25-1
D: -
CDR3: CASSPRPVTNEKLFF
DNA: TGTGCCAGCAGTCCCCGACCGGTCACTAATGAAAAACTGTTTTTT

J: TRBJ2-1
size: -
V: TRBV6-1
D: -
CDR3: CASKLDSYNEQFF
DNA: TGTGCCAGCAAACTGGACAGCTACAATGAGCAGTTCTTC

J: TRBJ1-5
size: -
V: TRBV7-8
D: -
CDR3: CASSFQGPDQPQHF
DNA: TGTGCCAGCAGCTTCCAGGGTCCGGATCAGCCCCAGCATTTT

J: TRBJ1-1
size: few
V: TRBV29-1
D: -
CDR3: CSVEGGRTEAFF
DNA: TGCAGCGTTGAAGGAGGACGGACTGAGGCTTTCTTT

J: TRBJ2-2
size: -
V: TRBV4-2
D: -
CDR3: CASSQPTARELFF
DNA: TGTGCCAGCAGCCAACCAACCGCCCGGGAGCTGTTTTTT

J: TRBJ1-2
size: few
V: TRBV28
D: -
CDR3: CASSSATTLGHYGYTF
DNA: TGTGCCAGCAGCTCCGCAACCACCCTGGGACACTATGGCTACACCTTC

J: TRBJ1-1
size: few
V: TRBV18
D: -
CDR3: CASSPVGAETEAFF
DNA: TGTGCCAGCTCACCAGTGGGGGCCGAGACTGAAGCTTTCTTT

J: TRBJ1-1
size: -
V: TRBV5-6
D: TRBD1
CDR3: CASSWDRNTEAFF
DNA: TGTGCCAGCAGCTGGGACAGGAACACTGAAGCTTTCTTT

J: TRBJ2-2
size: -
V: TRBV7-2
D: -
CDR3: CASSLGWNGELFF
DNA: TGTGCCAGCAGCTTGGGTTGGAACGGGGAGCTGTTTTTT

J: TRBJ1-2
size: -
V: TRBV21-1
D: -
CDR3: CASSKSGGQLRGYTF
DNA: TGTGCCAGCAGCAAATCAGGGGGCCAACTGAGAGGCTACACCTTC

J: TRBJ2-3
size: -
V: TRBV4-1
D: TRBD2
CDR3: CASSRTGTSGGEDTQYF
DNA: TGCGCCAGCAGCCGGACCGGGACTAGCGGGGGGGAGGATACGCAGTATTTT

J: TRBJ1-2
size: -
V: TRBV6-5
D: -
CDR3: CASSRNRDYGGYTF
DNA: TGTGCCAGCAGTAGGAACAGGGACTATGGTGGCTACACCTTC

J: TRBJ1-1
size: -
V: TRBV9
D: -
CDR3: CASSWGRGNTEAFF
DNA: TGTGCCAGCAGCTGGGGTAGGGGTAACACTGAAGCTTTCTTT

J: TRBJ1-6
size: -
V: TRBV28
D: -
CDR3: CANSARFNSPLHF
DNA: TGTGCCAACTCTGCCCGGTTTAATTCACCCCTCCACTTT

J: TRBJ1-1
size: few
V: TRBV30
D: -
CDR3: CAWSDNLGGRNTEAFF
DNA: TGTGCCTGGAGTGACAACCTTGGGGGGAGGAACACTGAAGCTTTCTTT

J: TRBJ2-7
size: -
V: TRBV6-5
D: TRBD1
CDR3: CASSPYRGTYEQYF
DNA: TGTGCCAGCAGTCCGTACAGGGGTACCTACGAGCAGTACTTC

J: TRBJ1-2
size: -
V: TRBV6-5
D: TRBD1
CDR3: CASSYFSGQHNGYTF
DNA: TGTGCCAGCAGTTACTTCTCGGGACAGCATAATGGCTACACCTTC

J: TRBJ2-1
size: -
V: TRBV5-1
D: -
CDR3: CASSSTPAGSSYNEQFF
DNA: TGCGCCAGCAGCTCAACCCCTGCGGGCAGTTCCTACAATGAGCAGTTCTTC

J: TRBJ2-1
size: few
V: TRBV12-5
D: -
CDR3: CASGFSTWEQFF
DNA: TGTGCTAGTGGTTTTTCCACTTGGGAGCAGTTCTTC

J: TRBJ2-1
size: few
V: TRBV29-1
D: -
CDR3: CSVEDGTGTNSYNEQFF
DNA: TGCAGCGTTGAAGATGGGACCGGGACGAACTCCTACAATGAGCAGTTCTTC

J: TRBJ1-6
size: few
V: TRBV7-9
D: -
CDR3: CASSPWGNSPLHF
DNA: TGTGCCAGCAGCCCTTGGGGTAATTCACCCCTCCACTTT

J: TRBJ1-5
size: few
V: TRBV29-1
D: TRBD1
CDR3: CSVVVAQGSQPQHF
DNA: TGCAGCGTTGTTGTTGCACAGGGGAGTCAGCCCCAGCATTTT

J: TRBJ2-3
size: few
V: TRBV2
D: -
CDR3: CASSAQGSTDTQYF
DNA: TGTGCCAGCAGTGCCCAGGGCAGCACAGATACGCAGTATTTT

J: TRBJ1-4
size: few
V: TRBV9
D: -
CDR3: CASSWGRQPNEKLFF
DNA: TGTGCCAGCAGCTGGGGAAGACAACCTAATGAAAAACTGTTTTTT

J: TRBJ1-2
size: -
V: TRBV30
D: TRBD1
CDR3: CAWEQGAPNYGYTF
DNA: TGTGCCTGGGAACAGGGGGCACCTAACTATGGCTACACCTTC

J: TRBJ2-2
size: few
V: TRBV30
D: -
CDR3: CAWSPSPGAGELFF
DNA: TGTGCCTGGAGTCCATCCCCGGGCGCCGGGGAGCTGTTTTTT

J: TRBJ1-3
size: -
V: TRBV27
D: -
CDR3: CASSRTGVGNTIYF
DNA: TGTGCCAGCAGTCGGACGGGGGTGGGAAACACCATATATTTT

J: TRBJ2-5
size: few
V: TRBV7-2
D: TRBD2
CDR3: CASSPPRGGRTQETQYF
DNA: TGTGCCAGCAGCCCACCGCGGGGGGGGCGCACCCAAGAGACCCAGTACTTC

J: TRBJ2-7
size: -
V: TRBV5-1
D: TRBD1
CDR3: CASSPPGTGTYGEQYF
DNA: TGCGCCAGCAGCCCCCCCGGGACAGGGACGTACGGTGAGCAGTACTTC

J: TRBJ2-7
size: -
V: TRBV6-1
D: -
CDR3: CASSEQPGYEQYF
DNA: TGTGCCAGCAGTGAACAGCCGGGGTACGAGCAGTACTTC

J: TRBJ2-7
size: -
V: TRBV27
D: TRBD2
CDR3: CASSLVRTSGYEQYF
DNA: TGTGCCAGCAGTTTAGTTCGGACTAGCGGGTACGAGCAGTACTTC

J: TRBJ2-5
size: few
V: TRBV29-1
D: TRBD1
CDR3: CSVVVQGETQYF
DNA: TGCAGCGTTGTGGTACAGGGGGAGACCCAGTACTTC

J: TRBJ2-5
size: -
V: TRBV7-8
D: TRBD2
CDR3: CASTPTSVIETQYF
DNA: TGTGCCAGCACCCCTACTAGCGTTATCGAGACCCAGTACTTC

J: TRBJ2-1
size: -
V: TRBV11-3
D: -
CDR3: CASSLDVSYNEQFF
DNA: TGTGCCAGCAGCTTGGACGTTAGCTACAATGAGCAGTTCTTC

J: TRBJ2-7
size: -
V: TRBV7-2
D: TRBD1
CDR3: CASSLGRGTYEQYF
DNA: TGTGCCAGCAGCTTAGGCAGGGGGACCTACGAGCAGTACTTC

J: TRBJ1-2
size: -
V: TRBV14
D: -
CDR3: CASSQVIGDFGGYTF
DNA: TGTGCCAGCAGCCAAGTAATCGGGGATTTCGGCGGCTACACCTTC

J: TRBJ2-5
size: few
V: TRBV18
D: -
CDR3: CASSPPSSEGTQYF
DNA: TGTGCCAGCTCACCACCGTCTAGCGAGGGGACCCAGTACTTC

J: TRBJ1-5
size: -
V: TRBV4-3
D: TRBD1
CDR3: CASSHPYPGTASNQPQHF
DNA: TGCGCCAGCAGCCACCCGTATCCCGGGACAGCGAGCAATCAGCCCCAGCATTTT

J: TRBJ2-5
size: few
V: TRBV6-6
D: TRBD2
CDR3: CASRPSGQETQYF
DNA: TGTGCCAGCAGGCCTAGCGGTCAAGAGACCCAGTACTTC

J: TRBJ2-1
size: few
V: TRBV5-1
D: TRBD2
CDR3: CASSPHSSGREGNEQFF
DNA: TGCGCCAGCAGCCCTCATTCTAGCGGGAGGGAGGGCAATGAGCAGTTCTTC

J: TRBJ1-4
size: -
V: TRBV28
D: -
CDR3: CASSLPPVGRVNEKLFF
DNA: TGTGCCAGCAGTTTGCCTCCCGTTGGAAGGGTTAATGAAAAACTGTTTTTT

J: TRBJ2-7
size: few
V: TRBV2
D: TRBD1
CDR3: CASGRTGVYEQYF
DNA: TGTGCCAGCGGGCGGACAGGAGTATACGAGCAGTACTTC

J: TRBJ2-5
size: few
V: TRBV23-1
D: -
CDR3: CASSPCWWGLRRQETQYF
DNA: TGCGCCAGCAGTCCTTGTTGGTGGGGGCTAAGGAGGCAAGAGACCCAGTACTTC

J: TRBJ2-1
size: few
V: TRBV28
D: TRBD2
CDR3: CASSLPGGLYNEQFF
DNA: TGTGCCAGCAGTTTACCGGGGGGGCTTTACAATGAGCAGTTCTTC

J: TRBJ2-7
size: -
V: TRBV29-1
D: TRBD1
CDR3: CSASKDRAYEQYF
DNA: TGCAGCGCCAGTAAGGACAGGGCCTACGAGCAGTACTTC

J: TRBJ1-3
size: few
V: TRBV6-6
D: -
CDR3: CASSDSYSGNTIYF
DNA: TGTGCCAGCAGTGACAGCTACTCTGGAAACACCATATATTTT

J: TRBJ1-2
size: -
V: TRBV29-1
D: TRBD1
CDR3: CSAQGGNYGYTF
DNA: TGCAGCGCTCAGGGGGGCAACTATGGCTACACCTTC

J: TRBJ2-1
size: few
V: TRBV27
D: -
CDR3: CATRDPYRYNEQFF
DNA: TGTGCCACCCGGGACCCATATCGCTACAATGAGCAGTTCTTC

J: TRBJ2-5
size: few
V: TRBV7-9
D: -
CDR3: CASSLVRQETQYF
DNA: TGTGCCAGCAGCTTAGTGCGGCAAGAGACCCAGTACTTC